A selection of T cell receptor beta chains follows, all from one sample in a study of long-term antiretroviral therapy in people with HIV. Data came from immunoSEQ multiplex PCR; TCRdb stores just in-frame clones and leaves some out. The sample shows over 15,000 clones, roughly 86% of them seen only once. Source: unsorted PBMCs, taken 0.5 years after starting antiretroviral therapy. The receptors derive from a man aged 40-55 years with HIV. The CDR3 runs from the conserved cysteine through the conserved F or W. A D gene is named only where the DNA matches it firmly. Only some rows state a clone size, as once, few, many or a class for expanded clones.

NA,TRBJ2-5,NA,TRBV28,CASIPAAGETQYF,TGTGCCAGCATACCGGCTGCGGGAGAGACCCAGTACTTC
medium-sized,TRBJ1-5,NA,TRBV2,CASSETGTNQPQHF,TGTGCCAGCAGTGAAACGGGTACCAATCAGCCCCAGCATTTT
NA,TRBJ1-1,NA,TRBV7-9,CASSLLTSVNTEAFF,TGTGCCAGCAGCTTATTAACTTCGGTGAACACTGAAGCTTTCTTT
NA,TRBJ2-2,TRBD1,TRBV10-3,CAISPLIGGDTGELFF,TGTGCCATCAGCCCCCTTATAGGGGGCGACACCGGGGAGCTGTTTTTT
NA,TRBJ2-2,NA,TRBV7-2,CASCSSHAIANTGELFF,TGTGCCAGCTGTTCCTCACATGCGATCGCGAACACCGGGGAGCTGTTTTTT
NA,TRBJ2-5,NA,TRBV5-1,CASSFIGGQTQYF,TGCGCCAGCAGCTTTATCGGGGGTCAGACCCAGTACTTC
NA,TRBJ2-7,TRBD2,TRBV13,CASSSGGTSGSPSPHEQYF,TGTGCCAGCAGCTCCGGGGGGACTAGCGGGAGCCCTAGCCCCCACGAGCAGTACTTC
NA,TRBJ1-2,NA,TRBV27,CATSTSLISTGAVGGYTF,TGTGCCACCAGCACGTCTTTGATCTCCACGGGGGCAGTTGGTGGCTACACCTTC
NA,TRBJ2-7,TRBD2,TRBV9,CASSVELAGAYEQYF,TGTGCCAGCAGCGTAGAACTCGCGGGGGCCTACGAGCAGTACTTC
NA,TRBJ2-7,NA,TRBV7-8,CASSLPPREASYEQYF,TGTGCCAGCAGCTTACCTCCCAGGGAGGCGTCCTACGAGCAGTACTTC
few,TRBJ2-7,NA,TRBV11-2,CASSHRARYEQYF,TGTGCCAGCAGCCATAGGGCCCGCTACGAGCAGTACTTC
once,TRBJ1-2,NA,TRBV7-9,CASTKDSIFGYTF,TGTGCCAGCACCAAGGACTCAATTTTTGGCTACACCTTC